The source of this TCR beta chain is a study of cytomegalovirus exposure and HLA in healthy donors. Study at large: Among the roughly 380 donors who were genotyped, 81% fell in the genetic ancestry cluster that is associated with self-reported Caucasian donors. General study findings and limits: Presence/absence analyses assumed roughly uniform sequencing depth across donors, which may not hold. A previous analysis found most TCR beta V segments productive roughly 87% or roughly 30% of the time.

PCR primers comprised 60 Vbeta and 13 Jbeta primers. The repertoire was sequenced with immunoSEQ multiplex PCR; TCRdb's copy has only in-frame clones and lacks some. The sample has 180,000 or so clones, around four fifths seen once. This clone appeared once. Its antigen remains unknown. The ends lost 0 bases at V and 5 bases at J; junction bases unmatched: 5. Germline assignment: CDR1 MNHNS and CDR2 SASEGT. The CDR3 spans 16 residues. This receptor was taken from a woman between 25 and 40 years old in good health and CMV-seronegative. Sequenced input: PBMCs. The chain has TRBV6-1 and TRBJ1-4, with TRBD1 matching 8 bases. The CDR3 DNA reads TGTGCCAGCAGTGAAGCCCTGACAGGGGAAAATGAAAAACTGTTTTTT. This translates into CASSEALTGENEKLFF.